This TCR beta chain was profiled in a study of T cell repertoires in cytomegalovirus infection. Study conclusions and caveats: HLA-C-restricted CMV-specific TCR beta clonotypes were dominant in the ex vivo response.

MiXCR, applied by TCRdb to the reads, yields one record per CDR3 protein. Here the sample spans around 430,000 distinct CDR3 sequences, roughly 42% being singletons. This CDR3 is built from 12 residues. Deletions cut 1 base from V and 15 bases from J, with 13 bases between. Looked up from germline, CDR1 is SGHTA and CDR2 is FQGNSA. Ten or more counts support this clonotype. Its specificity is not known. This TCR was recovered from a human donor in good health (CMV status not recorded). Some clones in this sample may be carry-over from other donors' samples. The specimen comprised cultured PBMCs, sampled from culture after CMV antigen stimulation. The chain recombines TRBV7-2 with TRBJ2-1; D call uncertain. DNA of the CDR3: TGTGCCAGCAGCTTAGTTGGCTTTTCCTGGTTCTTC. Its translation: CASSLVGFSWFF.